This T cell receptor (beta chain) was captured by sequencing in a study of cytomegalovirus exposure and HLA in healthy donors. As regards this clone: Its antigen is currently unknown.

This CDR3 spans 14 amino acids. Germline assignment: CDR1 MNHEY and CDR2 SMNVEV (reference sequence). The trim removed 6 bases at V and 2 bases at J, leaving 5 bases unmatched. Findings of the study overall: HLA restriction was apparent for most CMV-associated TCR beta chains in a later analysis.

The PCR employed 60 Vbeta primers together with 13 Jbeta primers. Clones were sequenced by immunoSEQ multiplex PCR, and TCRdb holds only the in-frame ones, with some missing. The repertoire holds a few hundred thousand clones, with about four fifths as singletons. The J gene is TRBJ2-7, the V gene TRBV27; 9 bases agree with TRBD1. This receptor was taken from a man aged 30-40 years in good health and CMV-seronegative. Sample: PBMCs. The CDR3 DNA reads TGTGCCAGCAGAGACAGGGGGGTTCCCTACGAGCAGTACTTC. Encoded protein: CASRDRGVPYEQYF.